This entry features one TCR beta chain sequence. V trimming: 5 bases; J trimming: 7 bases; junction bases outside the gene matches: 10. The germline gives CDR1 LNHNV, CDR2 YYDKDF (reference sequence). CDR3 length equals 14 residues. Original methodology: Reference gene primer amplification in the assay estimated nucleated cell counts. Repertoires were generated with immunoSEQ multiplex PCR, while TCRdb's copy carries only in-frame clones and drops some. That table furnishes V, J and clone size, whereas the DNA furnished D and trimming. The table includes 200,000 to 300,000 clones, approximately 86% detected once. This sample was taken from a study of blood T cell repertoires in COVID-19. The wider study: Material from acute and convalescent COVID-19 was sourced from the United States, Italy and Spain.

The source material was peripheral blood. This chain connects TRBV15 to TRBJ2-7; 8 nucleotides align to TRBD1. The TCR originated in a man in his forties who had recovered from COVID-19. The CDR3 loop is CATSQGQGGREQYF. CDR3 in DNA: TGTGCCACCAGCCAAGGACAGGGAGGTCGGGAGCAGTACTTC.